This T cell receptor (beta chain) is from a study of spatial heterogeneity in lung cancer. About the study: Beta-chain sequences consistently outnumbered alpha-chain sequences in detection.

The CDR3 loop spans 14 amino acids. Deletions cut 1 base from V and 4 bases from J, with 11 bases between. Looked up from germline, CDR1 is SEHNR and CDR2 is FQNEAQ (reference sequence). This clonotype occurred many times. A single record per CDR3 protein comes from TCRdb applying MiXCR to the 5' RACE reads. This table holds roughly 40,000 distinct CDR3 sequences, 6.5% to 8.5% found once. Regarding time point: sample taken at primary tumor resection. Without sorting, whole RNA was sequenced from tumor, nontumor lung or frozen PBMC. The TCR sequence derives from a female donor with early-stage non-small cell lung cancer. The sequenced sample was PBMCs, obtained at surgery. This rearrangement joins TRBV7-9 to TRBJ2-7; no definite D call. The DNA of the CDR3 is TGTGCCAGCAGCTTAGTTTACAGACCTTACGAGCAGTACTTC. Its protein product is CASSLVYRPYEQYF.